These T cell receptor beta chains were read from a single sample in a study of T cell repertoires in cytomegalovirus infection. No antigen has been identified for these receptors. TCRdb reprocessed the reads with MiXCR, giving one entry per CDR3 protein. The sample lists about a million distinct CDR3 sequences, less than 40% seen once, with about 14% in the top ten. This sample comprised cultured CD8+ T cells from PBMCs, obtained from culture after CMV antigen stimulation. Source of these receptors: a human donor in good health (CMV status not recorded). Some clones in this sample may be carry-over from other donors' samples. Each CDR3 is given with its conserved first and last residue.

CDR3aa: CASTRQGPSSGANVLTF
v_gene: TRBV27

CDR3aa: CASSTPAGTGGNIKNIQYF
v_gene: TRBV19

CDR3aa: CAIGGMEQYF
v_gene: TRBV7-4

CDR3aa: CASSWSANTEAFF
v_gene: TRBV27

CDR3aa: CATQGATNEKLFF
v_gene: TRBV6-5

CDR3aa: CASSQLPGGAFGYTF
v_gene: TRBV14

CDR3aa: CASSHGPSGGTMLQTYNEQFF
v_gene: TRBV4-1

CDR3aa: CSGAGGTSSTDTQYF
v_gene: TRBV20-1

CDR3aa: CATSRAGYNQPQHF
v_gene: TRBV15

CDR3aa: CASSTPTGGNQPQHF
v_gene: TRBV12-3/TRBV12-4

CDR3aa: CASSKGAGYNEQFF
v_gene: TRBV27

CDR3aa: CASSAWDSRTDTQYF
v_gene: TRBV6-5

CDR3aa: CASSFGRPDYEQYF
v_gene: TRBV27

CDR3aa: CANSHTKGATYEQYF
v_gene: TRBV4-1

CDR3aa: CASSRQGPKRYNEQFF
v_gene: TRBV7-9

CDR3aa: CASITIREIDYSGNTIYF
v_gene: TRBV2

CDR3aa: CASSSRQAATNEKLFF
v_gene: TRBV7-9

CDR3aa: CASSNLGGAVTF
v_gene: TRBV27

CDR3aa: CASSPRTSGPLGTQYF
v_gene: TRBV14

CDR3aa: CASGLGQRYNEQFF
v_gene: TRBV12-5

CDR3aa: CASSPRSSGDNEQFF
v_gene: TRBV4-2

CDR3aa: CASSSDGNEQYF
v_gene: TRBV7-9

CDR3aa: CASSSGGSAGTYTDTQYF
v_gene: TRBV6-6

CDR3aa: CANMMDAEMEAFF
v_gene: TRBV6-5

CDR3aa: CASSVTSGGSAGRNEQFF
v_gene: TRBV9

CDR3aa: CASSQVGDYGYTF
v_gene: TRBV4-1

CDR3aa: CASSEGGGGEKLFF
v_gene: TRBV7-9

CDR3aa: CASSNQGTWGETQYF
v_gene: TRBV6-1

CDR3aa: CASSPAGTHRGDTQYF
v_gene: TRBV27

CDR3aa: CSARDVGDRRNSPLHF
v_gene: TRBV20-1

CDR3aa: CASSLALGGGKNIQYF
v_gene: TRBV7-6

CDR3aa: CASSQADDTDTQYF
v_gene: TRBV14

CDR3aa: CAISGVAGEETQYF
v_gene: TRBV10-3

CDR3aa: CASRPRTAGYTF
v_gene: TRBV28

CDR3aa: CASSQGLDTEAFF
v_gene: TRBV25-1

CDR3aa: CASSERVGGENTGELFF
v_gene: TRBV6-1

CDR3aa: CASSKGTGSIYGYTF
v_gene: TRBV6-5

CDR3aa: CASSFTGPGDEQFF
v_gene: TRBV12-3/TRBV12-4

CDR3aa: CASSPRQGQGSGNTIYF
v_gene: TRBV7-6

CDR3aa: CASSSLGTGGLTDTQYF
v_gene: TRBV7-9

CDR3aa: CASSEGFGTGDPYEQYF
v_gene: TRBV6-1

CDR3aa: CASRVPGQETQYF
v_gene: TRBV6-1

CDR3aa: CASSRRDNEQFF
v_gene: TRBV12-3/TRBV12-4

CDR3aa: CASSQGNEGSYEQYF
v_gene: TRBV4-1

CDR3aa: CASSPQAQAQHF
v_gene: TRBV6-1

CDR3aa: CSARDRGQAQQPQHF
v_gene: TRBV20-1

CDR3aa: CASSLVLASSYNEQFF
v_gene: TRBV28

CDR3aa: CASSGGGREVADTQYF
v_gene: TRBV7-6